Listed here is a single T cell receptor beta chain. This record belongs to a study of PD-1 and CTLA-4 blockade in melanoma. Generated by immunoSEQ multiplex PCR, the TCRdb table keeps only in-frame clones and is missing some. The table has about 32,000 clones, about 88% seen once. Germline-derived CDR1 and CDR2 are SGHVS and FNYEAQ. There are 13 residues in the CDR3. V shed 1 base and J shed 3 bases, with 6 bases lying between them. The sample in question was CD8+ T cells from peripheral blood, obtained from a patient given anti-PD-1 treatment. This sequence originates from a human donor with melanoma. The J gene is TRBJ2-5, the V gene TRBV7-6; D is unresolved. In DNA form, the CDR3 reads TGTGCCAGCAGCTTAGGTCCTGAAGAGACCCAGTACTTC. This translates into CASSLGPEETQYF.